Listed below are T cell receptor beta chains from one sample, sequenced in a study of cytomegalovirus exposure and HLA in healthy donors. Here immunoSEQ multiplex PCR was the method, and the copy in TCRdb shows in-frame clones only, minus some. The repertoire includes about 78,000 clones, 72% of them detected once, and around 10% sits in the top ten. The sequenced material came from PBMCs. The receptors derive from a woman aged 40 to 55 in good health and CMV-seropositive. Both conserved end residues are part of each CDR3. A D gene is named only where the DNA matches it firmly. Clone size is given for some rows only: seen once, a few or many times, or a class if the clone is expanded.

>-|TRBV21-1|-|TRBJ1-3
TGTGCCAGCAGCAAGACAGGGCTGGAAGCTGGAAACACCATATATTTT
CASSKTGLEAGNTIYF
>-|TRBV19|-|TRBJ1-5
TGTGCCAGTAGTATCTTTTCTGGCCTCCTAGGGGGTCAGCCCCAGCATTTT
CASSIFSGLLGGQPQHF
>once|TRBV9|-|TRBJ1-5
TGTGCCAGCAGCGTAGAGGGGTGGTATCAGCCCCAGCATTTT
CASSVEGWYQPQHF
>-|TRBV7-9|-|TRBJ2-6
TGTGCCAGCAGCTTGGGAGAAACTGGGGCCAACGTCCTGACTTTC
CASSLGETGANVLTF
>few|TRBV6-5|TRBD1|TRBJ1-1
TGTGCCAGCAGTTACTCATGGCAGGGGGCGGACACTGAAGCTTTCTTT
CASSYSWQGADTEAFF
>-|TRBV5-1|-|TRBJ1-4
TGCGCCAGCAGCCCTCGGACAGCAACTAATGAAAAACTGTTTTTT
CASSPRTATNEKLFF
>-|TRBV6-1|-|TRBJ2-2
TGTGCCAGCAGTGAAGCTAGGACAACGAACACCGGGGAGCTGTTTTTT
CASSEARTTNTGELFF
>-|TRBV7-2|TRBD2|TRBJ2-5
TGTGCCAGCAGCCCGGGACTAGCGGGAGAGACCCAGTACTTC
CASSPGLAGETQYF
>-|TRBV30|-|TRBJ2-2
TGTGCCTGGATGCCTCTTAGAGCTTCGAATACCGGGGAGCTGTTTTTT
CAWMPLRASNTGELFF
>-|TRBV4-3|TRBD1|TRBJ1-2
TGCGCCAGCAGCCAAGATACAGGGGGCCTCTATGGCTACACCTTC
CASSQDTGGLYGYTF
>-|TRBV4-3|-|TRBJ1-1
TGCGCCAGCAGCCAATGGGGTAAGGGGGACCTGAACACTGAAGCTTTCTTT
CASSQWGKGDLNTEAFF
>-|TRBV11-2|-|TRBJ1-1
TGTGCCAGCAGCTTAGCTAGGAACACTGAAGCTTTCTTT
CASSLARNTEAFF
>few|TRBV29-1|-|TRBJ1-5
TGCAGCGTGGGACACCACAATCAGCCCCAGCATTTT
CSVGHHNQPQHF
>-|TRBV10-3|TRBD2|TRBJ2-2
TGTGCCATCAGGGTAACTAGCGGGAGCAACACCGGGGAGCTGTTTTTT
CAIRVTSGSNTGELFF
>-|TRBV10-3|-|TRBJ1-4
TGTGCCATCAGTGCAACGGGGGTTAATGAAAAACTGTTTTTT
CAISATGVNEKLFF
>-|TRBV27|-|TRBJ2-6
TGTGCCAGCAGTTTACTCAGGGCCGTCGGGGCCAACGTCCTGACTTTC
CASSLLRAVGANVLTF
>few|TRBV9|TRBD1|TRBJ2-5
TGTGCCAGCAGCGTAGGGACAGGGCAAGAGACCCAGTACTTC
CASSVGTGQETQYF
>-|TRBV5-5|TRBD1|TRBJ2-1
TGTGCCAGCAGCTGGGCCGGGACAGGGGTCGATGAGCAGTTCTTC
CASSWAGTGVDEQFF
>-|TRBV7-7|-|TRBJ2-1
TGTGCCAGCAGTAAGGGGGTAGGGCCCGGCGATGAGCAGTTCTTC
CASSKGVGPGDEQFF
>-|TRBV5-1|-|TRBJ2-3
TGCGCCAGCAGCTTGCAGGGGTGGGACACAGATACGCAGTATTTT
CASSLQGWDTDTQYF
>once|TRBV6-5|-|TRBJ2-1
TGTGCCAGCAGTACCCAAACAGGGTCTGACGAGCAGTTCTTC
CASSTQTGSDEQFF
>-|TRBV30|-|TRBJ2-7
TGTGCCTGGAACTTGGGGCTTGGCCTCAGGGGCTACGAGCAGTACTTC
CAWNLGLGLRGYEQYF
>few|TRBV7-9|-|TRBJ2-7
TGTTCCAGCAGCCCCAGTTCCTACGAGCAGTACTTC
CSSSPSSYEQYF
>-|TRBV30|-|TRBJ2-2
TGTGCCTGGAGGACAGGAACATCTACCGGGGAGCTGTTTTTT
CAWRTGTSTGELFF